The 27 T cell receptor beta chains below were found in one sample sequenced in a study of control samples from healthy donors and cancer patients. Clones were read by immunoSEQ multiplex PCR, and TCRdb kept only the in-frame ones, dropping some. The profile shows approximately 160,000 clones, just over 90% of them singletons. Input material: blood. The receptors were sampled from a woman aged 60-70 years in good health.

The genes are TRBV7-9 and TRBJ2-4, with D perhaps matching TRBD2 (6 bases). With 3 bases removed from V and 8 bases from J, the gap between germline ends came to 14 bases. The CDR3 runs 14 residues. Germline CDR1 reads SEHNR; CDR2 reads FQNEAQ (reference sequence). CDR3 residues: CASSFWGVRDIQYF. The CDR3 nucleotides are TGTGCCAGCAGCTTCTGGGGGGTTCGGGACATTCAGTACTTC.

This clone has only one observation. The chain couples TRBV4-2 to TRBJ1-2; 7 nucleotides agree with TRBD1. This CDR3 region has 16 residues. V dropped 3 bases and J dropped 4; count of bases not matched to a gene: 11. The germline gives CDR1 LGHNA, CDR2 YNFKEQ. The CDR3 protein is CASSHPGDSFSYGYTF. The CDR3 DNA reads TGTGCCAGCAGCCATCCCGGGGACAGTTTTTCCTATGGCTACACCTTC.

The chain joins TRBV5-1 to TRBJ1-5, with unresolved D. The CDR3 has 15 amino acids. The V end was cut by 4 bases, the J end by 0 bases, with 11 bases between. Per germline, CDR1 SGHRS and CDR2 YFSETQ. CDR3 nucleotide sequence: TGCGCCAGCAGCCCGGGTCTTAATAGCAATCAGCCCCAGCATTTT. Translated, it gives CASSPGLNSNQPQHF.

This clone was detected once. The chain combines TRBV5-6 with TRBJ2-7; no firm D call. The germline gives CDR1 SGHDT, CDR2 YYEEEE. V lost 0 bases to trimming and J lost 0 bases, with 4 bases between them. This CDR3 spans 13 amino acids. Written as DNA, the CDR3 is TGTGCCAGCAGCTTGGAGAGCTCCTACGAGCAGTACTTC. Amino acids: CASSLESSYEQYF.

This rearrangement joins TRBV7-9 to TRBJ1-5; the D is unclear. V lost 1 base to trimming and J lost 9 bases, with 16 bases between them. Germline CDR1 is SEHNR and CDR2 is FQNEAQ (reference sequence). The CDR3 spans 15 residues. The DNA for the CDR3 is TGTGCCAGCAGCTTAGGTTATAGTCAAGGGCTGCCCCAGCATTTT. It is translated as CASSLGYSQGLPQHF.

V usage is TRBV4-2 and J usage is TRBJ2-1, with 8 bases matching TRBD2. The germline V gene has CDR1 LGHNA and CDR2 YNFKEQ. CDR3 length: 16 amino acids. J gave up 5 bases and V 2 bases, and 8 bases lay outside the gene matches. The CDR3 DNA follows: TGTGCCAGCAGCCAACCAGCGGGGGAGCAAAACAATGAGCAGTTCTTC. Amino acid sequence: CASSQPAGEQNNEQFF.

The CDR3 DNA sequence: TGTGCCAGCAGTTACCGTCAGGGAACTGAAGCTTTCTTT. Translation: CASSYRQGTEAFF. The V gene is TRBV6-5, the J gene TRBJ1-1; D is perhaps TRBD1 (5 bases). From germline, CDR1 is MNHEY and CDR2 SVGAGI. The length of the CDR3 is 13 residues. Trimming took 2 bases from V and 5 from J, leaving 9 bases between them.

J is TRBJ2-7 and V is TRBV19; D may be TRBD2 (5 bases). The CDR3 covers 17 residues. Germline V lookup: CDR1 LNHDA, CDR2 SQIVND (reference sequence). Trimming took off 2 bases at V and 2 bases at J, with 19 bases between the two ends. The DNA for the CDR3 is TGTGCCAGTAGTATACGCCCCGCTGGGCACGGGGCCTACGAGCAGTACTTC. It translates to CASSIRPAGHGAYEQYF.

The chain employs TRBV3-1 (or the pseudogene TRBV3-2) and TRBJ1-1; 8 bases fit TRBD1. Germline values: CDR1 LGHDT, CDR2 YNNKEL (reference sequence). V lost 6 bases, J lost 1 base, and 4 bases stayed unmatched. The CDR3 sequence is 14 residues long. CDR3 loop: CASRDRARNTEAFF. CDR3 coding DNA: TGTGCCAGCAGGGACAGGGCGAGGAACACTGAAGCTTTCTTT.

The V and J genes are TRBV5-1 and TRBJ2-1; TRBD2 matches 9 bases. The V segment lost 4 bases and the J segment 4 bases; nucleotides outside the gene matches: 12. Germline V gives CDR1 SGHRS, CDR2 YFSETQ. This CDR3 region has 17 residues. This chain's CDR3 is CASSPGGGVSPYNEQFF. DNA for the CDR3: TGCGCCAGCAGCCCCGGCGGGGGGGTCAGTCCGTACAATGAGCAGTTCTTC.

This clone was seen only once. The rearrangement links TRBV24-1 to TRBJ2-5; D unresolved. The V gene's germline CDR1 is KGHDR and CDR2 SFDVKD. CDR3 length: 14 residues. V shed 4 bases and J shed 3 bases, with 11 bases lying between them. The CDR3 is CATSEPGREETQYF. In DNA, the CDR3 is TGTGCCACCAGTGAACCAGGACGAGAAGAGACCCAGTACTTC.

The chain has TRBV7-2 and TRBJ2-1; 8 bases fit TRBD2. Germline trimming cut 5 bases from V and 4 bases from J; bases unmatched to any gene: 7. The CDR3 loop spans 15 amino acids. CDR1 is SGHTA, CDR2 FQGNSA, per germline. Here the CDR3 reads CASSLTRGVYNEQFF. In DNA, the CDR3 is TGTGCCAGCAGCCTAACGCGGGGGGTATACAATGAGCAGTTCTTC.

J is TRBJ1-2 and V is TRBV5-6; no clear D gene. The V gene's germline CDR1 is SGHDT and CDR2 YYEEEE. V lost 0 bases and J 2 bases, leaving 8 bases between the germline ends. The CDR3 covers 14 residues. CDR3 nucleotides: TGTGCCAGCAGCTTGGCTCAGAGCAACTATGGCTACACCTTC. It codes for CASSLAQSNYGYTF.

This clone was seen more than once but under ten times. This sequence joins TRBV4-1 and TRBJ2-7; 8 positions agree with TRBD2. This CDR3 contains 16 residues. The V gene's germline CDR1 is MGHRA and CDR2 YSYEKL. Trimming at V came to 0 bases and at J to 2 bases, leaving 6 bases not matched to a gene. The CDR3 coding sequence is TGCGCCAGCAGCCAAGATGTAACTAGCGGAGCCTACGAGCAGTACTTC. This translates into CASSQDVTSGAYEQYF.

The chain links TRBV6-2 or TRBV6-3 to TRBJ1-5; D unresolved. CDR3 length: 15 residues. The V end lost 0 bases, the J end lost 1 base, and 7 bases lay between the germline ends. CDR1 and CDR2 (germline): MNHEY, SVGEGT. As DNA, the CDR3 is TGTGCCAGCAGTTACTCCGAATGGAGCAATCAGCCCCAGCATTTT. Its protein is CASSYSEWSNQPQHF.

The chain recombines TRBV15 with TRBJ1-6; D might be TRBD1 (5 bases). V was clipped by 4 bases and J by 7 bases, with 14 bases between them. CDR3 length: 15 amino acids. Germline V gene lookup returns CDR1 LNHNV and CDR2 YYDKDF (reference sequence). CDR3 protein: CATSIRGTNNSPLHF. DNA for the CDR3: TGTGCCACCAGCATTAGAGGGACTAACAATTCACCCCTCCACTTT.

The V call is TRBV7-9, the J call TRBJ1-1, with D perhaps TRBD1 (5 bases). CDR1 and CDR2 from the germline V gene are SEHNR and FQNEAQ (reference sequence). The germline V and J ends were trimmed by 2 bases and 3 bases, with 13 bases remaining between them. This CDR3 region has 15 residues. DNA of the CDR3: TGTGCCAGCAGCTTACATGCAGGGAAGGACACTGAAGCTTTCTTT. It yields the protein CASSLHAGKDTEAFF.

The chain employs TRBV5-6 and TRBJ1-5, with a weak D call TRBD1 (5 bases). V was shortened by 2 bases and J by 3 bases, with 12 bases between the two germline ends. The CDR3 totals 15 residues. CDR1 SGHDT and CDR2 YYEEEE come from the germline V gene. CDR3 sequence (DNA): TGTGCCAGCAGCTTACGGGGGGTGGTCAATCAGCCCCAGCATTTT. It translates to CASSLRGVVNQPQHF.

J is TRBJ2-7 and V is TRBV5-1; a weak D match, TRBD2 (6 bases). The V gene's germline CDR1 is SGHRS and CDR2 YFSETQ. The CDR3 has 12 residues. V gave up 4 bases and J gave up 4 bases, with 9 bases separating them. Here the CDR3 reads CASSRDFYEQYF. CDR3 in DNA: TGCGCCAGCAGCCGGGACTTTTACGAGCAGTACTTC.

The CDR3 region is CASSLDRHGYTF. The CDR3 DNA reads TGTGCCAGCAGTTTAGACAGGCATGGCTACACCTTC. The gene calls are TRBV12-3 or TRBV12-4 and TRBJ1-2, with D perhaps matching TRBD1 (5 bases). V gave up 1 base and J gave up 6 bases, with 6 bases separating them. This CDR3 is built from 12 residues.

DNA of the CDR3: TGTGCCAGCAGCTCCGGACCGAGCTCTGGAAACACCATATATTTT. This translates into CASSSGPSSGNTIYF. The chain has TRBV7-2 and TRBJ1-3; D not resolved. Trimming stripped 4 bases from V and 0 bases from J, with 10 bases between. CDR1 is SGHTA, CDR2 FQGNSA, per germline. The CDR3 contains 15 residues.

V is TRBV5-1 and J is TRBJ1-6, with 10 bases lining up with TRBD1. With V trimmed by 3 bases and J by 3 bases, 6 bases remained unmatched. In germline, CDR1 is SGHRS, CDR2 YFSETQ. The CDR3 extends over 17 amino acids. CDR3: CASSWDRGDNYNSPLHF. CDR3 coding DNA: TGCGCCAGCAGCTGGGACAGGGGCGACAACTATAATTCACCCCTCCACTTT.

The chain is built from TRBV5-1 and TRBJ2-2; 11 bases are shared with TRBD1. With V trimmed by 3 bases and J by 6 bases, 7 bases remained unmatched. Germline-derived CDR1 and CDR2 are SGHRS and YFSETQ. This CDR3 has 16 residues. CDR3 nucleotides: TGCGCCAGCAGCTCGGGGACAGGGGGGTTACCCGGGGAGCTGTTTTTT. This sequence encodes CASSSGTGGLPGELFF. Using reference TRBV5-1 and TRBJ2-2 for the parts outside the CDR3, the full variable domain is KAGVTQTPRYLIKTRGQQVTLSCSPISGHRSVSWYQQTPGQGLQFLFEYFSETQRNKGNFPGRFSGRQFSNSRSEMNVSTLELGDSALYLCASSSGTGGLPGELFFGEGSRLTVL.

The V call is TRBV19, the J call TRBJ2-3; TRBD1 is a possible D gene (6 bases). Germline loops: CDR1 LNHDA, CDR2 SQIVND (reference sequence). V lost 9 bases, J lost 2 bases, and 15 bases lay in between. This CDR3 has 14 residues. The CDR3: CASQVGDTTDTQYF. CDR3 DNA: TGTGCCAGCCAAGTCGGGGACACCACAGATACGCAGTATTTT. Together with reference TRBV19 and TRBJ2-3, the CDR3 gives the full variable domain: DGGITQSPKYLFRKEGQNVTLSCEQNLNHDAMYWYRQDPGQGLRLIYYSQIVNDFQKGDIAEGYSVSREKKESFPLTVTSAQKNPTAFYLCASQVGDTTDTQYFGPGTRLTVL.

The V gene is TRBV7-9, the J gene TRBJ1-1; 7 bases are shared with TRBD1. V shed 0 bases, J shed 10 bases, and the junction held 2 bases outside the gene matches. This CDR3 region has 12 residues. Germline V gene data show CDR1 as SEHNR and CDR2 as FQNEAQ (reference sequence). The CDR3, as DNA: TGTGCCAGCAGCTTAGCGCAGGGGGTAGCTTTCTTT. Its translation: CASSLAQGVAFF. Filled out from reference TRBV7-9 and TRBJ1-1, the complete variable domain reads DTGVSQNPRHKITKRGQNVTFRCDPISEHNRLYWYRQTLGQGPEFLTYFQNEAQLEKSRLLSDRFSAERPKGSFSTLEIQRTEQGDSAMYLCASSLAQGVAFFGQGTRLTVV.

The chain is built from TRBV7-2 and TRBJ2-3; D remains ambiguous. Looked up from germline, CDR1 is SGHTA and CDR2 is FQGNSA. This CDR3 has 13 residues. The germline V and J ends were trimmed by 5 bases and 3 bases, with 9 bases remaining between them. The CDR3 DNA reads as TGTGCCAGCAGCCAAGACGTTACAGATACGCAGTATTTT. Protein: CASSQDVTDTQYF.

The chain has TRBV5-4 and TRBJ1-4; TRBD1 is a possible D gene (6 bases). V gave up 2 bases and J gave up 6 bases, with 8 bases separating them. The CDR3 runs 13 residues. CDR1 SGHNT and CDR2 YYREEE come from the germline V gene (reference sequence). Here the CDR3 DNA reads TGTGCCAGCAGCTTACAGGGTGATGAAAAACTGTTTTTT. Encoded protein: CASSLQGDEKLFF.